This T cell receptor beta chain originates from a study of blood T cell repertoires in COVID-19. Study at large: The origin of the acute and convalescent COVID-19 samples was the United States, Italy and Spain. PBMCs, B-cell-depleted T cells, or T cells were the source of the cDNA or gDNA that made up the material.

Trimming shortened V by 3 bases and J by 4 bases, and 17 bases separated the two germline ends. The CDR3 totals 16 residues. From germline, CDR1 is SGDLS and CDR2 YYNGEE. In the authors' workflow: Estimation of nucleated cell counts was performed using reference gene primer amplification. Sequenced by immunoSEQ multiplex PCR; TCRdb stores in-frame clones only, minus some. D and trimming were read from the DNA, whereas the V and J calls and clone size are those reported in that table. Of approximately 90,000 clones listed, roughly 84% are singletons. The chain carries TRBV9 and TRBJ1-5; tentatively, D is TRBD1 (6 bases). The specimen sequenced was peripheral blood. This sequence originates from a woman aged 80 or over with active or convalescent COVID-19. For the CDR3, the DNA is TGTGCCAGCAGCGCCGGGGCAGGGGCTGAAAATCAGCCCCAGCATTTT. Translated, it gives CASSAGAGAENQPQHF.